The 9 T cell receptor beta chains below all came from one sample that was sequenced in a study of blood T cell repertoires in COVID-19. Clones were sequenced by immunoSEQ multiplex PCR, and TCRdb holds only the in-frame ones, with some missing. The data show roughly 190,000 clones, more than 70% seen once. The sequencing sample was made of peripheral blood. The origin of the receptors is a woman aged 35 to 49 who had recovered from COVID-19.

The V gene is TRBV11-2, the J gene TRBJ2-2; D remains ambiguous. V lost 1 base and J 1 base, leaving 4 bases between the germline ends. CDR3 length: 14 amino acids. Per the germline V gene, CDR1 is SGHAT and CDR2 is FQNNGV. CDR3 nucleotides: TGTGCCAGCAGCTTAGCAGGGAACACCGGGGAGCTGTTTTTT. This translates into CASSLAGNTGELFF.

J is TRBJ1-2 and V is TRBV7-8; no clear D gene. Trimming took off 3 bases at V and 2 bases at J, with 10 bases between the two ends. The CDR3 runs 14 residues. Germline values: CDR1 SGHVS, CDR2 FQNEAQ. The CDR3 region has the DNA TGTGCCAGCAGCTTTGGGGAGGCGAACTATGGCTACACCTTC. Translated, it gives CASSFGEANYGYTF.

The chain uses TRBV7-9 and TRBJ2-3, with D uncertain. The CDR3 runs 11 residues. The V end lost 5 bases, the J end lost 4 bases, and 4 bases lay between the germline ends. Looked up from germline, CDR1 is SEHNR and CDR2 is FQNEAQ (reference sequence). The CDR3 loop is CASSQSDTQYF. In DNA form, the CDR3 reads TGTGCCAGCAGCCAATCAGATACGCAGTATTTT.

The chain carries TRBV29-1 and TRBJ2-1; D is uncertain. CDR1 SQVTM and CDR2 ANQGSEA come from the germline V gene. The CDR3 runs to 14 residues. Trimming shortened V by 0 bases and J by 5 bases, and 11 bases separated the two germline ends. The CDR3 reads CSVEDPRLNNEQFF. The CDR3 DNA reads TGCAGCGTTGAAGATCCGCGCCTTAACAATGAGCAGTTCTTC.

The V gene is TRBV27, the J gene TRBJ1-5, with 12 bases matching TRBD1. This CDR3 spans 13 amino acids. Germline assignment: CDR1 MNHEY and CDR2 SMNVEV (reference sequence). The J segment lost 10 bases and the V segment lost 8 bases, leaving 6 bases of the junction unmatched. DNA of the CDR3: TGTGCCAGCGGGCCGGGACAGGGGGCTCCCCAGCATTTT. It specifies CASGPGQGAPQHF.

This chain connects TRBV5-1 to TRBJ2-3; 8 nucleotides align to TRBD2. V lost 4 bases to trimming and J lost 5 bases; unmatched junction nucleotides: 6. Germline CDR1 is SGHRS and CDR2 is YFSETQ. This CDR3 contains 14 residues. CDR3 in amino acids: CASSLWAGGDTQYF. CDR3 in DNA: TGCGCCAGCAGCCTCTGGGCGGGAGGAGATACGCAGTATTTT.

This clone was recorded a few times. The chain couples TRBV5-1 to TRBJ1-4; 8 nucleotides line up with TRBD1. Germline V gene lookup returns CDR1 SGHRS and CDR2 YFSETQ. V trimming: 4 bases; J trimming: 8 bases; junction bases outside the gene matches: 7. The CDR3 is made up of 14 amino acids. The chain's CDR3 is CASSRGQEEEKLFF. The CDR3 DNA is TGCGCCAGCAGCCGGGGACAGGAGGAGGAAAAACTGTTTTTT. Variable domain in full (rest from reference TRBV5-1 and TRBJ1-4): KAGVTQTPRYLIKTRGQQVTLSCSPISGHRSVSWYQQTPGQGLQFLFEYFSETQRNKGNFPGRFSGRQFSNSRSEMNVSTLELGDSALYLCASSRGQEEEKLFFGSGTQLSVL.

This chain joins TRBV30 and TRBJ1-1; D not resolved. Germline V gene lookup returns CDR1 GTSNPN and CDR2 SVGIG (reference sequence). Trimming took off 1 base at V and 6 bases at J, with 18 bases between the two ends. The CDR3 covers 15 residues. CDR3 residues: CAWSAGRDKIAEAFF. Here the CDR3 DNA reads TGTGCCTGGAGTGCGGGGAGGGATAAAATCGCTGAAGCTTTCTTT.

The chain joins TRBV3-1 (or the pseudogene TRBV3-2) to TRBJ1-2; 7 bases map to TRBD1. J gave up 7 bases and V 1 base, and 9 bases lay outside the gene matches. Per germline, CDR1 LGHDT and CDR2 YNNKEL (reference sequence). The CDR3 loop spans 15 amino acids. The CDR3 reads CASSQVTGGGGGYTF. The CDR3 DNA is TGTGCCAGCAGCCAAGTGACGGGAGGGGGCGGTGGCTACACCTTC.